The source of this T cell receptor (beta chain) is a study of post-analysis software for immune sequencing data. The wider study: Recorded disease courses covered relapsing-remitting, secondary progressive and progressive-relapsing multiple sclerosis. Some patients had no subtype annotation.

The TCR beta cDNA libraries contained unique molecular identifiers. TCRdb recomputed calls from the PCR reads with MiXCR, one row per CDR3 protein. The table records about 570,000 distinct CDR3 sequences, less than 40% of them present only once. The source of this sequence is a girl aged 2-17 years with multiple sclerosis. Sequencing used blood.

CDR3 loop: CASSGGLAGSTDTQYF. CDR3 sequence (DNA): TGCGCCAGCAGCGGTGGACTAGCGGGGAGCACAGATACGCAGTATTTT. V gene TRBV5-1 combines with J gene TRBJ2-3; TRBD2 agrees at 12 bases. Germline V lookup: CDR1 SGHRS, CDR2 YFSETQ. This CDR3 region has 16 residues. Trimming removed 4 bases from V and 0 bases from J; junction bases left unmatched: 3.